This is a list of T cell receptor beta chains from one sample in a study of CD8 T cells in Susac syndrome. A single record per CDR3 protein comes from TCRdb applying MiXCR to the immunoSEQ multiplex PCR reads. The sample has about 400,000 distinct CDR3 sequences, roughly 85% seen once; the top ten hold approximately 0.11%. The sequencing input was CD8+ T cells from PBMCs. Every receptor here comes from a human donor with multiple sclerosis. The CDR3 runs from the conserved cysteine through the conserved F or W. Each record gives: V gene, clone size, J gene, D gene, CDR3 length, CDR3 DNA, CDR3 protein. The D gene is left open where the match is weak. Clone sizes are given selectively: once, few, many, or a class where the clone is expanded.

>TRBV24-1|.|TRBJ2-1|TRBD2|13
TGTGCCACCAGTTTAGCGGGAAACAATGAGCAGTTCTTC
CATSLAGNNEQFF
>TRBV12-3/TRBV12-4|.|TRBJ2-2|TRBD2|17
TGTGCCAGCAGTACCTACCTAGCGGGAGGACGCACCGGGGAGCTGTTTTTT
CASSTYLAGGRTGELFF
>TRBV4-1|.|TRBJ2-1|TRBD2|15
TGCGCCAGCAGCCTCCCCCGGGCGGGGGGGACTGAGCAGTTCTTC
CASSLPRAGGTEQFF
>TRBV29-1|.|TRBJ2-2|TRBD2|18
TGCAGCGTTGAAGACGGGACTAGCGGGAGGGCTTGGACCGGGGAGCTGTTTTTT
CSVEDGTSGRAWTGELFF
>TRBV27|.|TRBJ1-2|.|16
TGTGCCAGCAGTCTCAAGGGGGGGGGCATGGATTATGGCTACACCTTC
CASSLKGGGMDYGYTF
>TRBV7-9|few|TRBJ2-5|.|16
TGTGCCAGCAGCTGGCCCCAGACAGGCTTCCAAGAGACCCAGTACTTC
CASSWPQTGFQETQYF
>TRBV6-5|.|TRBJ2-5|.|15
TGTGCCAGCAGTTACCGGCGGCCAGGGGGGGAGACCCAGTACTTC
CASSYRRPGGETQYF
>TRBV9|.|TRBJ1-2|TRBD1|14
TGTGCCAGCAGCGGAAGACAGGGGGCGATTGGCTACACCTTC
CASSGRQGAIGYTF
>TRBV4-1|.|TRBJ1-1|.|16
TGCGCCAGCAGCCAGGGAATCGGACAGATGAACACTGAAGCTTTCTTT
CASSQGIGQMNTEAFF
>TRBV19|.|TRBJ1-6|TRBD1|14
TGTGCCAGTAACCTAGGGGGACAGGGAGCTCCCCTCCACTTT
CASNLGGQGAPLHF
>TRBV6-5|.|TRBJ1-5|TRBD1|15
TGTGCCAGCAGCCCACGGGAACAGGGGAATCAGCCCCAGCATTTT
CASSPREQGNQPQHF
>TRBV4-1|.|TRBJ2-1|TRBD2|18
TGCGCCAGCAGCCTTCCTGACGCACTAGCGGGAGGGATGAATGAGCAGTTCTTC
CASSLPDALAGGMNEQFF
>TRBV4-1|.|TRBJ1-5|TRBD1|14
TGCGCCAGCAGCCAAGGGGACAGCAGTCAGCCCCAGCATTTT
CASSQGDSSQPQHF
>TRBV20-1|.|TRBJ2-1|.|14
TGCAGTGTTCTTGGGGAGGCAGACTACAATGAGCAGTTCTTC
CSVLGEADYNEQFF
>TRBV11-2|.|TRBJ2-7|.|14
TGTGCCAGCAGCTTAGCAGAGAGGCTCTACGAGCAGTACTTC
CASSLAERLYEQYF
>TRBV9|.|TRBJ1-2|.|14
TGTGCCAGCAGCGCGCACGGACCGAGCTATGGCTACACCTTC
CASSAHGPSYGYTF
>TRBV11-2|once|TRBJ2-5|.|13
TGTGCCAGCAGCTTCATAGGGCTGGAGACCCAGTACTTC
CASSFIGLETQYF
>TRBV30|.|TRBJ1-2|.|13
TGTGCCTGGCCGGGGGACCGGGACTATGGCTACACCTTC
CAWPGDRDYGYTF
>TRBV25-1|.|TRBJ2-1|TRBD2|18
TGTGCCAGCAGTGAATCTAATCTAGCGGGAGACGCATACAATGAGCAGTTCTTC
CASSESNLAGDAYNEQFF
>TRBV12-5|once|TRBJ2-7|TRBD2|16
TGTGCTAGTGGTTTCGGGGGCGGACTAGCAGGCAACGAGCAGTACTTC
CASGFGGGLAGNEQYF
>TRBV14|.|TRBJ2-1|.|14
TGTGCCAGCAGCCTCGGGCCCCGGAAGAATGAGCAGTTCTTC
CASSLGPRKNEQFF
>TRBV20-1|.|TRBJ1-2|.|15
TGCAGTGCTAGCCCAGTAGGGGACCGAAACTATGGCTACACCTTC
CSASPVGDRNYGYTF
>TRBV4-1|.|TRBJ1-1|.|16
TGCGCCAGCAGCCACGACGGAGGCAGCCCCACCACTGAAGCTTTCTTT
CASSHDGGSPTTEAFF
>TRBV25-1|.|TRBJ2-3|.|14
TGTGCCAGCAGTGATTATACTAGCACAGATACGCAGTATTTT
CASSDYTSTDTQYF
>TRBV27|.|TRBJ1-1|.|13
TGTGCCAGCAGTTTAAGGGCGGGTACTGAAGCTTTCTTT
CASSLRAGTEAFF
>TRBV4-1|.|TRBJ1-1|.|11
TGCGCCAGCAGCCAAGATGGTGTGGCTTTCTTT
CASSQDGVAFF
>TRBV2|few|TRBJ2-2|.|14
TGTGCCAGCAGGACGGTTCCGGGAACCGGGGAGCTGTTTTTT
CASRTVPGTGELFF
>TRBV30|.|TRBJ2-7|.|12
TGTGCCTGGAGTTCTCGGGGCGACGAGCAGTACTTC
CAWSSRGDEQYF
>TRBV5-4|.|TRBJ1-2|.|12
TGTGCCAGCATCGGGGAGTTTGGAGGCTACACCTTC
CASIGEFGGYTF